The T cell receptor (beta chain) under discussion was sequenced for a study of STAT5B mutations in CD4+ large granular lymphocyte leukemia. Study conclusions and caveats: Without putative leukemic clones, patient CD4-sorted repertoires remained more clonal than healthy CD4+ repertoires.

Per the original data handling: The detection floor for productive clonotype frequency was 2.59 x 10-5. The data were produced by immunoSEQ multiplex PCR, yet TCRdb's version contains in-frame clones alone and is incomplete. V and J calls and clone size follow that table, whereas D and trimming were derived from the DNA. The table has about 40,000 clones, 84% seen once. With regard to this clone: The antigen is undetermined.

Controls came from buffy coats of healthy blood donors. The sequenced sample was CD4+ T cells from blood buffy coats. The TCR was taken from a human donor in good health.

The CDR3 region has the DNA TGTGCCAGCAGCGAAGAGATCAGCAGAAACACCATATATTTT. It yields the protein CASSEEISRNTIYF. V and J are TRBV9 and TRBJ1-3; D is ambiguous. V was cut by 3 bases and J by 5 bases, with 12 bases left in between. Germline CDR1 and CDR2: SGDLS and YYNGEE. CDR3 length equals 14 residues.